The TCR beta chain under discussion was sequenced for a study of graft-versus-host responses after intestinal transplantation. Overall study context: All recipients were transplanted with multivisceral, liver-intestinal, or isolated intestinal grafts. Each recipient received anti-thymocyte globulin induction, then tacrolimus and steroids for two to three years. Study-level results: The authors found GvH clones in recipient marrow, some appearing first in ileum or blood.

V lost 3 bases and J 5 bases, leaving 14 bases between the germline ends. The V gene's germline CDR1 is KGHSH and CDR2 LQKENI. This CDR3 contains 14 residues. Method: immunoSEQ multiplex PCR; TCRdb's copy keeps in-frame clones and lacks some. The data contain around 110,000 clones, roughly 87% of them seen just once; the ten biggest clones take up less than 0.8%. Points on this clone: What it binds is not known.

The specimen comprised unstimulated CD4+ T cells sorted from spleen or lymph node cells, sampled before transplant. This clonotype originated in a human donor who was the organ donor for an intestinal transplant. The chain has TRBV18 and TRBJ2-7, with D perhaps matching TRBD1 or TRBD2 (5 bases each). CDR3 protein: CASSPSKGTDEQYF. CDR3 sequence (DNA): TGTGCCAGCTCACCGAGTAAGGGGACGGACGAGCAGTACTTC.